The 22 T cell receptor beta chains reported below all come from one sample, sequenced in a study of T cell repertoires in ileal Crohn's disease. Clones were read by immunoSEQ multiplex PCR, and TCRdb kept only the in-frame ones, dropping some. The sample carries roughly 7,000 clones, 65% to 85% recorded once. The material sequenced was ileal tissue. The receptors shown here come from an adult with Crohn's disease.

J is TRBJ2-2 and V is TRBV19; D is perhaps TRBD1 (6 bases). Trimming took off 1 base at V and 2 bases at J, with 8 bases between the two ends. The CDR3 contains 15 residues. Germline assignment: CDR1 LNHDA and CDR2 SQIVND (reference sequence). CDR3 residues: CASSIGQVNTGELFF. For the CDR3, the DNA is TGTGCCAGTAGTATAGGACAGGTAAACACCGGGGAGCTGTTTTTT.

This clone appeared once. CDR3 sequence: CASSLGLAVNEQFF. The CDR3 DNA reads as TGTGCCAGCAGTTTAGGCCTAGCGGTCAATGAGCAGTTCTTC. The chain carries TRBV27 and TRBJ2-1; TRBD2 matches 7 bases. V dropped 2 bases and J dropped 6; count of bases not matched to a gene: 4. This CDR3 region has 14 residues. CDR1 is MNHEY, CDR2 SMNVEV, per germline (reference sequence).

The chain couples TRBV5-1 to TRBJ2-3, with D tentatively TRBD2 (5 bases). The CDR3 extends over 16 amino acids. Germline values: CDR1 SGHRS, CDR2 YFSETQ. V was pared by 1 base and J by 4 bases, with 16 bases between. CDR3 DNA sequence: TGCGCCAGCAGCTTGAGGAGCCTTCGGGAACCAGATACGCAGTATTTT. The encoded protein is CASSLRSLREPDTQYF.

This rearrangement joins TRBV6-1 to TRBJ2-1, with D possibly TRBD1 on 5 matching bases. V lost 10 bases and J 4 bases, leaving 14 bases between the germline ends. The CDR3 is 13 amino acids. CDR1 is MNHNS and CDR2 is SASEGT in the germline V gene. The CDR3 sequence: CATSRQTYNEQFF. The CDR3 bases are TGTGCCACCTCTAGACAGACATACAATGAGCAGTTCTTC.

The chain carries TRBV6-5 and TRBJ2-1; TRBD2 aligns across 11 bases. Germline V gives CDR1 MNHEY, CDR2 SVGAGI. This CDR3 is built from 15 residues. With 6 bases clipped from V and 6 bases from J, the junction kept 7 bases outside the gene matches. For the CDR3, the DNA is TGTGCCAGCAGCCGCCTAGCGGGAGGTCTCAATGAGCAGTTCTTC. It is translated as CASSRLAGGLNEQFF.

This chain uses TRBV4-3 with TRBJ1-1; TRBD1 is a possible D gene (5 bases). The CDR3 sequence is 15 residues long. CDR1 LGHNA and CDR2 YSLEER come from the germline V gene. Deletions cut 0 bases from V and 8 bases from J, with 16 bases between. In DNA form, the CDR3 reads TGCGCCAGCAGCCAAGATAGGGGCGAGGTGTCGGAAGCTTTCTTT. Translated: CASSQDRGEVSEAFF.

V and J are TRBV7-2 and TRBJ2-1; 8 bases are shared with TRBD1. This CDR3 contains 14 residues. Germline V gene sequence: CDR1 SGHTA, CDR2 FQGNSA. J was trimmed by 8 bases and V by 2 bases; bases with no gene match: 5. CDR3 sequence reads: CASSLRTGYDEQFF. Here the CDR3 DNA reads TGTGCCAGCAGCTTAAGGACAGGGTATGATGAGCAGTTCTTC.

V and J are TRBV6-1 and TRBJ2-7; 7 nucleotides agree with TRBD2. The germline V gene has CDR1 MNHNS and CDR2 SASEGT. The CDR3 runs to 15 residues. V dropped 4 bases and J dropped 0; count of bases not matched to a gene: 6. CDR3 region: CASSVEAGYSYEQYF. The CDR3 region has the DNA TGTGCCAGCAGTGTCGAAGCGGGATACTCCTACGAGCAGTACTTC.

The V and J genes are TRBV4-2 and TRBJ2-2; 7 nucleotides match TRBD2. The germline V gene encodes CDR1 LGHNA and CDR2 YNFKEQ. J was trimmed by 5 bases and V by 0 bases; bases with no gene match: 9. This CDR3 has 17 amino acids. The CDR3 loop reads CASSQDKGTTDTGELFF. The CDR3 DNA sequence: TGTGCCAGCAGCCAAGATAAAGGGACTACAGATACCGGGGAGCTGTTTTTT.

This rearrangement joins TRBV5-1 to TRBJ2-7; 7 bases map to TRBD2. Germline CDR1 reads SGHRS; CDR2 reads YFSETQ. The V segment lost 0 bases and the J segment 5 bases; nucleotides outside the gene matches: 5. This CDR3 contains 14 residues. In DNA, the CDR3 is TGCGCCAGCAGCTTGGCCTTGGGGGGGGACGAGCAGTACTTC. This gives the protein CASSLALGGDEQYF. Looking up the rest from reference TRBV5-1 and TRBJ2-7 gives the full variable domain: KAGVTQTPRYLIKTRGQQVTLSCSPISGHRSVSWYQQTPGQGLQFLFEYFSETQRNKGNFPGRFSGRQFSNSRSEMNVSTLELGDSALYLCASSLALGGDEQYFGPGTRLTVT.

The rearrangement links TRBV28 to TRBJ1-5; 8 positions agree with TRBD1. Per germline, CDR1 MDHEN and CDR2 SYDVKM. Losses at the gene ends were 2 bases for V and 6 bases for J; bases not matched to a gene: 6. The CDR3 has 15 residues. The CDR3 region has the DNA TGTGCCAGCAGTTTAGGAACAGGGGGTCCTCAGCCCCAGCATTTT. The encoded protein is CASSLGTGGPQPQHF.

This chain connects TRBV27 to TRBJ2-7; perhaps TRBD1 as D (6 bases). Germline lookup yields CDR1 MNHEY and CDR2 SMNVEV (reference sequence). The V gene lost 6 bases and the J gene lost 0 bases, with 12 bases spanning the gap. This CDR3 is 14 amino acids long. CDR3 sequence (DNA): TGTGCCAGCAGATCTAACAGGGACTCCTACGAGCAGTACTTC. Amino acid sequence: CASRSNRDSYEQYF.

This sequence joins TRBV7-3 and TRBJ2-1; D possibly corresponds to TRBD2 (6 bases). The V gene lost 0 bases and the J gene lost 7 bases, with 10 bases spanning the gap. The CDR3 has 14 residues. Germline CDR1 reads SGHTA; CDR2 reads FQGTGA. This chain's CDR3 is CASSLTARGNEQFF. In DNA, the CDR3 is TGTGCCAGCAGCTTAACGGCACGGGGGAATGAGCAGTTCTTC. Variable domain in full (rest from reference TRBV7-3 and TRBJ2-1): GAGVSQTPSNKVTEKGKYVELRCDPISGHTALYWYRQSLGQGPEFLIYFQGTGAADDSGLPNDRFFAVRPEGSVSTLKIQRTERGDSAVYLCASSLTARGNEQFFGPGTRLTVL.

V usage is TRBV5-6 and J usage is TRBJ1-1, with a tentative D call TRBD1 (6 bases). Germline lookup yields CDR1 SGHDT and CDR2 YYEEEE. This CDR3 has 15 residues. Trimming left V 0 bases short and J 5 bases short, with 14 bases between. As DNA, the CDR3 is TGTGCCAGCAGCTTGGGGGGGGGCGGGTTGACTGAAGCTTTCTTT. As protein: CASSLGGGGLTEAFF. Full variable domain (outside the CDR3, taken from reference TRBV5-6 and TRBJ1-1): DAGVTQSPTHLIKTRGQQVTLRCSPKSGHDTVSWYQQALGQGPQFIFQYYEEEERQRGNFPDRFSGHQFPNYSSELNVNALLLGDSALYLCASSLGGGGLTEAFFGQGTRLTVV.

This chain connects TRBV5-1 to TRBJ2-5; tentatively, D is TRBD1 (5 bases). Trimming took off 0 bases at V and 2 bases at J, with 8 bases between the two ends. The CDR3 is 14 residues long. CDR1 SGHRS and CDR2 YFSETQ come from the germline V gene. CDR3 DNA sequence: TGCGCCAGCAGCTTGGTGGGGCCTCAAGAGACCCAGTACTTC. Protein sequence: CASSLVGPQETQYF.

This rearrangement joins TRBV28 to TRBJ2-7, with a tentative D call TRBD1 (5 bases). V was clipped by 2 bases and J by 0 bases, with 8 bases between them. This CDR3 region has 14 residues. From germline, CDR1 is MDHEN and CDR2 SYDVKM. The chain's CDR3 is CASSLRGPSYEQYF. In DNA, the CDR3 is TGTGCCAGCAGTTTAAGGGGTCCCTCCTACGAGCAGTACTTC.

V and J are TRBV19 and TRBJ2-1, with TRBD2 identical over 10 bases. Looked up from germline, CDR1 is LNHDA and CDR2 is SQIVND (reference sequence). The CDR3 totals 15 residues. Losses at the gene ends were 4 bases for V and 5 bases for J; bases not matched to a gene: 5. The CDR3 sequence: CASSTLAGKNNEQFF. Written as DNA, the CDR3 is TGTGCCAGTAGTACACTAGCGGGAAAGAACAATGAGCAGTTCTTC.

The chain carries TRBV7-9 and TRBJ1-2, with 7 bases fitting TRBD1. With 5 bases clipped from V and 8 bases from J, the junction kept 8 bases outside the gene matches. CDR1 and CDR2 (germline): SEHNR, FQNEAQ (reference sequence). This CDR3 region has 13 residues. The CDR3 bases are TGTGCCAGCAGCCCGACAGGGATTACCGGCTACACCTTC. Its protein is CASSPTGITGYTF.

A single count supports this clone. V is TRBV15 and J is TRBJ2-7; D uncertain. V lost 6 bases and J lost 2, with 8 bases in between. Germline assignment: CDR1 LNHNV and CDR2 YYDKDF (reference sequence). The CDR3 consists of 12 residues. DNA for the CDR3: TGTGCCACCAGTATCAACACCTACGAGCAGTACTTC. Its protein is CATSINTYEQYF.

This clone was picked up one time. The CDR3 nucleotides are TGTGCCAGCAGTGAATATAGCGGGAGGGGTGATACGCAGTATTTT. This translates into CASSEYSGRGDTQYF. The rearrangement uses TRBV25-1 and TRBJ2-3; 11 bases align to TRBD2. Trimming took 0 bases from V and 6 from J; bases not matched to a gene: 2. CDR3 length: 15 residues. Germline V gene data show CDR1 as MGHDK and CDR2 as SYGVNS.

V usage is TRBV7-3 and J usage is TRBJ2-7; TRBD2 matches at 7 bases. Germline V CDR1 and CDR2: SGHTA, FQGTGA. Trimming took 2 bases from V and 3 from J; bases not matched to a gene: 1. CDR3 length: 13 amino acids. CDR3 bases: TGTGCCAGCAGCTTATCGGGGGGCTACGAGCAGTACTTC. This encodes CASSLSGGYEQYF.

The rearrangement joins TRBV27 to TRBJ2-5, with TRBD1 identical over 8 bases. With V trimmed by 5 bases and J by 5 bases, 7 bases remained unmatched. CDR1 is MNHEY and CDR2 is SMNVEV in the germline V gene (reference sequence). CDR3 size: 14 residues. This CDR3 reads CASSPWTGHETQYF. The CDR3 DNA follows: TGTGCCAGCAGTCCCTGGACAGGGCACGAGACCCAGTACTTC.